The 21 T cell receptor beta chains presented below share a single source sample, sequenced in a study of PD-1 blockade in classical Hodgkin lymphoma. The time point was: cycle 4 day 1 (C4D1), after 6 weeks of nivolumab. Patients all relapsed after autologous stem cell transplantation, and there was variation in brentuximab vedotin exposure. The method was immunoSEQ multiplex PCR; TCRdb's version includes in-frame clones alone and lacks a portion of them. The sample comprises 64,000 or so clones, around nine tenths of which are singletons, and around 8% rests with the top ten. The material was peripheral blood mononuclear cells (PBMCs), obtained before the fourth cycle of nivolumab. The receptors were gathered from a human donor with classical Hodgkin lymphoma.

The rearrangement links TRBV19 to TRBJ1-3; possible D gene TRBD1, 5 bases. The CDR3 has 15 residues. Trimming removed 5 bases at V and 1 base at J, with 12 bases between. Germline V CDR1 and CDR2: LNHDA, SQIVND (reference sequence). CDR3 DNA sequence: TGTGCCAGTAGTGTGACCGGGACGTCTGGAAACACCATATATTTT. Translated: CASSVTGTSGNTIYF.

V and J are TRBV5-6 and TRBJ2-3, with 7 bases that match TRBD2. The CDR3 spans 15 residues. V shed 2 bases and J 2 bases; nucleotides not matched to a gene: 5. The V gene's germline CDR1 is SGHDT and CDR2 YYEEEE. CDR3 region: CASSFRGRVTDTQYF. CDR3 DNA: TGTGCCAGCAGCTTTCGCGGGAGAGTCACAGATACGCAGTATTTT.

The V gene is TRBV7-9, the J gene TRBJ2-3; possible D gene TRBD2, 6 bases. The CDR3 is 13 amino acids. Trimming left V 5 bases short and J 4 bases short, with 10 bases between. Germline lookup yields CDR1 SEHNR and CDR2 FQNEAQ (reference sequence). The CDR3 coding sequence is TGTGCCAGCAGCCCGCCGGGGGCAGATACGCAGTATTTT. Translation gives CASSPPGADTQYF.

The genes are TRBV7-2 and TRBJ2-1; 8 bases line up with TRBD2. The length of the CDR3 is 18 residues. V lost 4 bases and J lost 4; bases outside the gene matches: 15. Germline V lookup: CDR1 SGHTA, CDR2 FQGNSA. CDR3 sequence (DNA): TGTGCCAGCAGCTCCCGCCATGGTAGCGGGGAGTTTTACAATGAGCAGTTCTTC. Encoded protein: CASSSRHGSGEFYNEQFF.

The gene calls are TRBV4-1 and TRBJ2-7; D might be TRBD2 (5 bases). Germline lookup yields CDR1 MGHRA and CDR2 YSYEKL. The germline V and J ends were trimmed by 3 bases and 3 bases, with 12 bases remaining between them. The CDR3 extends over 14 amino acids. This chain's CDR3 is CASSQVEGGYEQYF. As DNA, the CDR3 is TGCGCCAGCAGCCAGGTAGAGGGCGGCTACGAGCAGTACTTC.

The genes are TRBV29-1 and TRBJ2-1; 8 bases fit TRBD1. Germline V CDR1 and CDR2: SQVTM, ANQGSEA. V was pared by 6 bases and J by 8 bases, with 12 bases of the junction left unmatched. This CDR3 has 14 residues. This CDR3 is CSVNRGNGFDEQFF. Written as DNA, the CDR3 is TGCAGCGTAAACAGGGGGAATGGGTTTGATGAGCAGTTCTTC.

The chain combines TRBV6-6 with TRBJ1-5; D is unclear. V lost 2 bases and J lost 11, with 19 bases in between. There are 15 residues in the CDR3. Germline values: CDR1 MNHNY, CDR2 SVGAGI (reference sequence). The CDR3 DNA is TGTGCCAGCAGTTACAATCAGGAGCTCTCCTTATCCCAGCATTTT. Protein product: CASSYNQELSLSQHF.

V and J are TRBV28 and TRBJ1-1; D unclear. The CDR3 contains 15 residues. Germline CDR1 reads MDHEN; CDR2 reads SYDVKM. Trimming removed 3 bases from V and 5 bases from J, with 16 bases in between. The CDR3 spells CASSFQYLGETEAFF. The CDR3 bases are TGTGCCAGCAGTTTTCAGTATTTGGGCGAAACTGAAGCTTTCTTT.

CDR3 nucleotide sequence: TGCGCCAGCAGCTTACCGACAGGGACGAGCACAGATACGCAGTATTTT. Residues: CASSLPTGTSTDTQYF. The chain couples TRBV5-1 to TRBJ2-3; 7 nucleotides match TRBD1. CDR3 size: 16 residues. J gave up 0 bases and V 2 bases, and 6 bases lay outside the gene matches. The germline gives CDR1 SGHRS, CDR2 YFSETQ.

This chain links TRBV2 with TRBJ1-2, with D hard to call. The germline V gene encodes CDR1 SNHLY and CDR2 FYNNEI. The CDR3 has 13 residues. Trimming cost V 8 bases and J 3 bases, with 13 bases left between them. CDR3 loop: CASGIDIDYGYTF. CDR3 sequence (DNA): TGTGCCAGCGGCATTGACATCGACTATGGCTACACCTTC. Based on the CDR3 plus reference TRBV2 and TRBJ1-2, the full variable domain is EPEVTQTPSHQVTQMGQEVILRCVPISNHLYFYWYRQILGQKVEFLVSFYNNEISEKSEIFDDQFSVERPDGSNFTLKIRSTKLEDSAMYFCASGIDIDYGYTFGSGTRLTVV.

The V and J genes are TRBV7-8 and TRBJ2-5; 8 bases are shared with TRBD2. V lost 6 bases to trimming and J lost 4 bases; unmatched junction nucleotides: 4. This CDR3 has 13 amino acids. The V gene's germline CDR1 is SGHVS and CDR2 FQNEAQ. CDR3 in DNA: TGTGCCAGCAGACCGGGGGGGTTAGAGACCCAGTACTTC. It codes for CASRPGGLETQYF.

The V and J genes are TRBV11-2 and TRBJ2-7; 7 nucleotides match TRBD2. Losses at the gene ends were 1 base for V and 2 bases for J; bases not matched to a gene: 2. Germline V CDR1 and CDR2: SGHAT, FQNNGV. The CDR3 covers 14 residues. CDR3 loop: CASSLGGLPYEQYF. Written as DNA, the CDR3 is TGTGCCAGCAGCTTAGGGGGACTACCCTACGAGCAGTACTTC.

In its sample, this clone was seen once. V usage is TRBV2 and J usage is TRBJ1-6; 9 bases fit TRBD1. This CDR3 is 18 amino acids long. Germline lookup yields CDR1 SNHLY and CDR2 FYNNEI. J gave up 0 bases and V 3 bases, and 6 bases lay outside the gene matches. In nucleotides, the CDR3 is TGTGCCAGCAGTGAGGACAGGGGAGGAAGCTCCTATAATTCACCCCTCCACTTT. Its translation is CASSEDRGGSSYNSPLHF.

V usage is TRBV28 and J usage is TRBJ2-7; 7 nucleotides align to TRBD1. The CDR3 sequence is 17 residues long. J was trimmed by 1 base and V by 3 bases; bases with no gene match: 12. CDR1 is MDHEN and CDR2 is SYDVKM in the germline V gene. CDR3: CASSFDSRQGLSYEQYF. The CDR3 bases are TGTGCCAGCAGTTTTGACTCAAGACAGGGATTATCCTACGAGCAGTACTTC.

V gene TRBV5-4 combines with J gene TRBJ2-5, with a tentative D call TRBD1 (6 bases). V lost 8 bases to trimming and J lost 0 bases, with 14 bases between them. The CDR3 runs 14 residues. Germline V CDR1 and CDR2: SGHNT, YYREEE (reference sequence). The CDR3 loop reads CASQGDTYQETQYF. CDR3 DNA sequence: TGTGCCAGTCAAGGGGACACGTACCAAGAGACCCAGTACTTC.

The chain recombines TRBV28 with TRBJ2-7, with D possibly TRBD1 on 5 matching bases. Trimming shortened V by 7 bases and J by 0 bases, and 16 bases separated the two germline ends. CDR1 and CDR2 (germline): MDHEN, SYDVKM. This CDR3 region has 15 residues. CDR3 sequence (DNA): TGTGCCAGCATTGGGTCGGTGACAGTCTCCTACGAGCAGTACTTC. This sequence encodes CASIGSVTVSYEQYF.

The chain joins TRBV4-2 to TRBJ2-1, with D uncertain. Trimming pared 3 bases from V and 2 bases from J, leaving 14 bases between. From germline, CDR1 is LGHNA and CDR2 YNFKEQ. The CDR3 runs 16 residues. For the CDR3, the DNA is TGTGCCAGCAGCCAGTCTTCCGGGTGGGCCTACAATGAGCAGTTCTTC. This gives the protein CASSQSSGWAYNEQFF.

The chain recombines TRBV11-2 with TRBJ2-7, with TRBD1 matching over 8 bases. Looked up from germline, CDR1 is SGHAT and CDR2 is FQNNGV. CDR3 size: 15 residues. Trimming took 3 bases from V and 2 from J; bases not matched to a gene: 6. The CDR3: CASSFQGQETYEQYF. The CDR3 DNA is TGTGCCAGCAGCTTTCAGGGACAGGAGACCTACGAGCAGTACTTC.

V and J are TRBV6-1 and TRBJ2-2; no clear D. The V and J ends lost 4 bases and 1 base respectively, with 10 bases between them. The germline CDR1 and CDR2 sequences are MNHNS and SASEGT. This CDR3 spans 15 amino acids. CDR3 in DNA: TGTGCCAGCAGTGCGGCCAGCCTGAACACCGGGGAGCTGTTTTTT. Translation: CASSAASLNTGELFF.

This chain connects TRBV11-2 to TRBJ1-4, with a tentative D call TRBD1 (5 bases). CDR3 length: 14 residues. With 6 bases removed from V and 7 bases from J, the gap between germline ends came to 15 bases. Germline CDR1 reads SGHAT; CDR2 reads FQNNGV. The CDR3: CASSLGGAGEKLFF. The CDR3 nucleotides read TGTGCCAGCAGTCTCGGGGGTGCGGGTGAAAAACTGTTTTTT.

The chain recombines TRBV5-1 with TRBJ2-7; unclear D gene. This CDR3 has 14 amino acids. Trimming stripped 3 bases from V and 3 bases from J, with 13 bases between. Per the germline V gene, CDR1 is SGHRS and CDR2 is YFSETQ. The CDR3 DNA follows: TGCGCCAGCAGCTCCCCGCTAAATTACTACGAGCAGTACTTC. This codes for CASSSPLNYYEQYF.